This T cell receptor (beta chain) is from a study of T-cell memory formation after mild COVID-19. Points from the study as a whole: Some clones that responded were present in memory (sampled pre-infection), which suggests cross-reactive memory joined.

This clonotype has ten or more counts. The antigen remains unidentified. Trimming removed 4 bases from V and 5 bases from J; junction bases left unmatched: 7. Germline V gives CDR1 SGHNT, CDR2 YYREEE (reference sequence). CDR3 length equals 15 residues. TCRdb re-called the 5' RACE reads through MiXCR, storing one row per CDR3 protein. The sample has over 250,000 distinct CDR3 sequences, roughly 15% seen once; the top ten hold more than 20%. The chain couples TRBV5-4 to TRBJ2-2; 8 bases are shared with TRBD2. Specimen: PBMCs or a T cell subset sorted from them (not recorded which). The receptor was isolated from a man aged 18 to 29 who had mild COVID-19 (a few samples of this study predate the infection). Cell type and time point are not known. DNA for the CDR3: TGTGCCAGCAGCCCGAGGACTAGCCTAACCGGGGAGCTGTTTTTT. Protein: CASSPRTSLTGELFF.